The sequence of this T cell receptor (beta chain) was determined in a study of a mutant IDH1 vaccine in newly diagnosed glioma. Study context: Eight vaccinations went to patients in weeks 1, 3, 5, 7, 11, 15, 19, 23. Vaccine dosing followed radiotherapy by 4-6 weeks, or accompanied temozolomide cycles. The sex distribution of treated patients was around 60% male and roughly 38% female, with a mean age of around 40 years.

TCRdb keeps only in-frame clones here, not all; method: immunoSEQ multiplex PCR. The table lists 50,000 or so clones, about 80% of them singletons. Documented time point: week 5, during vaccination. The vaccine gave 300 ug of a 20-mer mutant IDH1 peptide subcutaneously per dose. Each donor presented with a new WHO grade 3 or 4 astrocytoma that tested IDH1-mutant and showed ATRX loss. Of note for this clone: The antigen is undetermined.

The CDR3 is 15 amino acids. J was trimmed by 7 bases and V by 0 bases; bases with no gene match: 7. CDR1 is SGDLS and CDR2 is YYNGEE in the germline V gene. The chain is built from TRBV9 and TRBJ2-1, with 7 positions matching TRBD2. Here the sequenced sample was PBMCs, taken from a glioma patient whose treatment included an IDH1 peptide vaccine. The clonotype was recovered from a woman aged 45 to 65 with glioma. CDR3 residues: CASSVESGEGNEQFF. In DNA, the CDR3 is TGTGCCAGCAGCGTAGAAAGCGGGGAAGGGAATGAGCAGTTCTTC.